This T cell receptor beta chain was sequenced during a study of Ad26.COV2.S vaccination and SARS-CoV-2 variants. TCRdb's table, derived via immunoSEQ multiplex PCR, lists solely in-frame clones and lacks some. Among 320,000 or so clones listed, almost 90% were seen once. The length of the CDR3 is 16 residues. The V end was cut by 3 bases, the J end by 4 bases, with 21 bases between. Germline V CDR1 and CDR2: DFQATT, SNEGSKA (reference sequence). As for treatment: around 19 received Ad26.COV2.S at low or high dose, single or two shots; about five received placebo; per-sample allocation not given. Sampling was performed 63 days after the first vaccine or placebo injection.

The sequencing used peripheral blood, collected in a trial of Ad26.COV2.S vaccine versus placebo. This sequence was found in a person aged 18-65 years who received the Ad26.COV2.S COVID-19 vaccine or a placebo. The rearrangement uses TRBV20-1 and TRBJ2-5; maybe TRBD1 (5 bases). CDR3 sequence (DNA): TGCAGTGCTAGTAGGTTTGACAGCTCAAGGGGAGAGACCCAGTACTTC. Translating gives CSASRFDSSRGETQYF.